This TCR beta chain came from a study of early T cells in non-severe SARS-CoV-2 infection. TCRdb recomputed calls from the 5' RACE reads with MiXCR, one row per CDR3 protein. Here the sample spans under 35,000 distinct CDR3 sequences, 5% to 6.5% being singletons. Germline assignment: CDR1 SGHKS and CDR2 YYEKEE (reference sequence). The CDR3 is made up of 13 amino acids. Trimming cost V 3 bases and J 0 bases, with 6 bases left between them. In its sample, this clonotype ranks as medium-sized. The sequenced material came from whole blood. The receptor comes from an adult who was a healthcare worker with PCR-confirmed SARS-CoV-2 infection or an uninfected control (not recorded which). V usage is TRBV5-5 and J usage is TRBJ1-1; unclear D gene. The CDR3 loop reads CASSSYLNTEAFF. The CDR3 bases are TGTGCCAGCAGCTCCTACTTGAACACTGAAGCTTTCTTT. The variable domain in full, with the rest retrieved from reference TRBV5-5 and TRBJ1-1, is DAGVTQSPTHLIKTRGQQVTLRCSPISGHKSVSWYQQVLGQGPQFIFQYYEKEERGRGNFPDRFSARQFPNYSSELNVNALLLGDSALYLCASSSYLNTEAFFGQGTRLTVV.